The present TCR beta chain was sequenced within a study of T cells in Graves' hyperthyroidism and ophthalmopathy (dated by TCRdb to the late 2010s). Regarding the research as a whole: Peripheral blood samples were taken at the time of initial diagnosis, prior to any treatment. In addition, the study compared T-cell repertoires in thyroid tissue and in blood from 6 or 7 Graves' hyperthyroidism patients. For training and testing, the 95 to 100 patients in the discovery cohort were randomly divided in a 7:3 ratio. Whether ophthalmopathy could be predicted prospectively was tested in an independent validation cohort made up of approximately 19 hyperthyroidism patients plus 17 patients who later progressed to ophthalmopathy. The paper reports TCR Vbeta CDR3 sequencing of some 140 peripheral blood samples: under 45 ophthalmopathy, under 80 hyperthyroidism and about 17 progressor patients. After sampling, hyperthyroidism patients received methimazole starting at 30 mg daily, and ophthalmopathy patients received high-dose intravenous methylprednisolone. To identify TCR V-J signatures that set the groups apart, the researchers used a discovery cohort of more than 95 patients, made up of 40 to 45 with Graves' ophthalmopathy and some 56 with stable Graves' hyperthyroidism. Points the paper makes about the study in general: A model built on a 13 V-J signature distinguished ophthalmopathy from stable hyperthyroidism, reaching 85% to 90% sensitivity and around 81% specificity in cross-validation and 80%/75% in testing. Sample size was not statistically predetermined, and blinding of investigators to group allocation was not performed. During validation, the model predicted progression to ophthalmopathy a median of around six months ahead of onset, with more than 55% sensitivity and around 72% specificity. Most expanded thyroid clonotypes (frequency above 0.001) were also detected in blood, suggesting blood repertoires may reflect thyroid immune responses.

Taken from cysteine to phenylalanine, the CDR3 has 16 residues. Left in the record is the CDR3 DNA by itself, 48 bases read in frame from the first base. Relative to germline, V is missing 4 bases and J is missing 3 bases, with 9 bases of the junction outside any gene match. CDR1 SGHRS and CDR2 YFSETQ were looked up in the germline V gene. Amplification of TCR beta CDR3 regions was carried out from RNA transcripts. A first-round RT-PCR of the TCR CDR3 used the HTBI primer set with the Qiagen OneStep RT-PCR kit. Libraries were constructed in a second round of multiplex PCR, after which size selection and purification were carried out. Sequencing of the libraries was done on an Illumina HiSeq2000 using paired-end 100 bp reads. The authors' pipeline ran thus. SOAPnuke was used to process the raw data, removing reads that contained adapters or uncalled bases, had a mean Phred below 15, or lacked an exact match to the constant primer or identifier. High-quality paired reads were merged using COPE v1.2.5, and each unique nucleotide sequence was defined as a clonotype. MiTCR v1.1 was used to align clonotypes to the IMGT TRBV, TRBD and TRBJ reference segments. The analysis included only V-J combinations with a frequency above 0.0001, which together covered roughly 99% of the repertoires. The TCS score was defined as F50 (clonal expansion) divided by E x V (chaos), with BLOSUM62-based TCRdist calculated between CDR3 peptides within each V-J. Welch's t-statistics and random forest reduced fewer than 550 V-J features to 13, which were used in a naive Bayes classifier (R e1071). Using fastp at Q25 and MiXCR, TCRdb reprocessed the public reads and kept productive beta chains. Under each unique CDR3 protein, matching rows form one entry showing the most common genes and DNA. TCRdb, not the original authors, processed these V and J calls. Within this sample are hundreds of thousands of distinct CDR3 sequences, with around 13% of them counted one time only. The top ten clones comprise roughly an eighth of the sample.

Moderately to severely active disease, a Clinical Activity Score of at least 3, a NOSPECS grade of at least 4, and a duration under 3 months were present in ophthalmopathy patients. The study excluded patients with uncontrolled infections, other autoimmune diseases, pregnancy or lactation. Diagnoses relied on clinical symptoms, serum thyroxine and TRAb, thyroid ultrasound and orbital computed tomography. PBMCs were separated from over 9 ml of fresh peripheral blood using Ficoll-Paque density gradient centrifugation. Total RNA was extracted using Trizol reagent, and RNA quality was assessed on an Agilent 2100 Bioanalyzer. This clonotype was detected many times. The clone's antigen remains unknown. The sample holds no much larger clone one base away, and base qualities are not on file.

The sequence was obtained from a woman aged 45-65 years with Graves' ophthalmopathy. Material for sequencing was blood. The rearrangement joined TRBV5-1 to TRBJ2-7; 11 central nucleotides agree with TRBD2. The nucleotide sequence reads TGCGCCAGCAGCCTTATAGCGGGAGGGCCGGTCTACGAGCAGTACTTC. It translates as CASSLIAGGPVYEQYF.